A selection of T cell receptor beta chains follows, all from one sample in a study of cytomegalovirus exposure and HLA in healthy donors. Measured with immunoSEQ multiplex PCR; TCRdb has only the in-frame clones, and not every one. In the table there are over 75,000 clones, approximately 91% of which are singletons. The sequencing sample was made of PBMCs. These receptor sequences come from a man aged 25-45 years in good health and CMV-seronegative. The CDR3 runs from the conserved cysteine through the conserved F or W.

CDR3 protein	V gene	CDR3 length
CASSRTVTDTQYF	TRBV27	13
CASSKTGEAYNEQFF	TRBV19	15
CASSTLPGESNQPQHF	TRBV19	16
CASSSGTSGRAVRVEQYF	TRBV9	18
CASSFGGGRAIEQYF	TRBV28	15
CASSQEVQGGTEAFF	TRBV4-2	15
CASSFLAYNEQFF	TRBV11-3	13
CASSPYPGGGESYNEQFF	TRBV6-4	18
CASSLGDGSSGANVLTF	TRBV11-2	17
CASRVNRQGLGGYTF	TRBV19	15
CSAIRGATNEKLFF	TRBV29-1	14
CASSSDSREQFF	TRBV5-6	12
CASSLLTGFDAEQFF	TRBV27	15
CASSETGRSYNEQFF	TRBV5-4	15
CASSFDTPASGQYF	TRBV5-1	14
CASSPLTGINYGYTF	TRBV7-2	15
CASSETRTGQTQYF	TRBV25-1	14
CASRVLSGYEQYF	TRBV10-2	13
CASSVRGGVGYNEQFF	TRBV9	16
CASSQDPGLAGETQYF	TRBV4-2	16
CASSVDPGTGANVLTF	TRBV9	16
CASSRRDSTYEQYF	TRBV19	14
CASSFTGDSYEQYF	TRBV5-1	14
CSVDPDRHTEAFF	TRBV29-1	13
CSVGTGQGFGYTF	TRBV29-1	13
CASSKAGITFYEQYF	TRBV19	15
CASSEGPGGPYEQYF	TRBV6-1	15
CAWSGGQGVSDTQYF	TRBV30	15
CATNAGADTGELFF	TRBV5-4	14
CASSLADTQYF	TRBV2	11
CASSSLTWNTEAFF	TRBV7-8	14
CASSPGTSGTSYNEQFF	TRBV7-9	17
CASSRQGAVNTEAFF	TRBV7-2	15
CASSTLRTSVLYEQYF	TRBV21-1	16
CASYGQGINTIYF	TRBV2	13
CASSSPTSGQETQYF	TRBV7-9	15
CASSFDRSAYNEQFF	TRBV5-8	15
CASTQGFYGYTF	TRBV19	12
CASSAAGGGYTF	TRBV6-5	12
CASSYGTYEQYF	TRBV7-8	12